The present entry profiles one T cell receptor beta chain with its context. The CDR3 is made up of 16 amino acids. J gave up 6 bases and V 0 bases, and 7 bases lay outside the gene matches. CDR1 and CDR2 from the germline V gene are LGHNA and YSLEER. These data are taken from a study of cytomegalovirus exposure and HLA in healthy donors. PCR used 60 Vbeta primers and 13 Jbeta primers. Libraries were prepared by immunoSEQ multiplex PCR; TCRdb keeps only in-frame clonotypes and omits some of them. The sample gives around 120,000 clones, roughly 80% of which show up once; approximately 4.1% is in the top ten.

This chain joins TRBV4-3 and TRBJ1-4; TRBD1 matches 7 bases. The sample was PBMCs. The TCR sequence derives from a middle-aged woman in good health and CMV-seronegative. The CDR3 sequence: CASSQDYGRGDEKLFF. CDR3 bases: TGCGCCAGCAGCCAAGATTACGGCAGGGGGGATGAAAAACTGTTTTTT.